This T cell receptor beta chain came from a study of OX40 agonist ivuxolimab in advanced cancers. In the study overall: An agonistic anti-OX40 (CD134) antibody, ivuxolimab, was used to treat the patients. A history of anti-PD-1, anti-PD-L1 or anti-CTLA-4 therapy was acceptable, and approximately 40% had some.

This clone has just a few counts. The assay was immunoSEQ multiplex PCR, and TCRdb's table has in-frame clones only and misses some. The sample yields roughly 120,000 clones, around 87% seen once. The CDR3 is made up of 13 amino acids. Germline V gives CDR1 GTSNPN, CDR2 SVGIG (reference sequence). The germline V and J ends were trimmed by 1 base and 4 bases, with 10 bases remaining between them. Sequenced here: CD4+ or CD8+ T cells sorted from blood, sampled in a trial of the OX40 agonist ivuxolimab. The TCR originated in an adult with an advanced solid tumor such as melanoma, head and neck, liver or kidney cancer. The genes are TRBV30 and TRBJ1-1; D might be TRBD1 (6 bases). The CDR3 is CAWSEWGPTEAFF. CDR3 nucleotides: TGTGCCTGGAGTGAGTGGGGGCCCACTGAAGCTTTCTTT.